This TCR beta chain is drawn from a study of cytomegalovirus exposure and HLA in healthy donors (dated by TCRdb to the late 2010s). Study-level background: According to an earlier analysis of 587 of the donors, 150 million to 200 million T cells yielded 117 million unique TCR beta sequences and approximately 300 Gb of sequence data. A separate validation cohort of roughly 120 different subjects was used in addition to the approximately 610-subject first cohort. Of the approximately 400 genotyped donors, less than 90% were placed in the genetic ancestry cluster associated with self-reported Caucasian donors. Around 320 gigabases of sequencing data and some 85 million unique TCR sequences were included in an early release covering under 650 HLA-typed donors. The study profiled the T cell repertoires of hundreds of subjects by immunosequencing and related them to cytomegalovirus serostatus. Four to six DR-DQ haplotypes were handled as single units for association and clustering because linkage in the cohort was strong. Among about 390 genotyped donors of the cohort, an average of around 240,000 unique TCR beta nucleotide sequences were sequenced per donor, approximately 20% of them non-productive. All discovery cohort repertoires had been generated using a single sequencing platform. A later genetic analysis used genome-wide SNP genotypes for about three fifths of the 666 donors, treating that subset as a discovery cohort. Rather than using new phenotypic data, the later analysis identified candidate immune exposures from TCR beta sequences and from how often those sequences occurred across donors. The study aimed to test whether cataloging public T cell receptors could reveal signatures of past pathogen exposure. The study combined high-throughput TCR immunosequencing, statistical association of individual TCRs with disease status, and machine learning to predict cytomegalovirus infection status. Donor age, sex, ethnicity and CMV serostatus were compiled together with the repertoire data. The number of donors typed differed by locus, with roughly 629-640 for A, B, C, DRB1 and DQB1, roughly 520 for DQA1, nearly 610 for DPA1, and approximately 470 for DPB1. To decide whether each TCR beta V gene segment behaved as functional or pseudogenic, an earlier analysis of some 600 of the donors relied on high-throughput TCR beta sequencing. HLA typing included class I and class II loci at four-digit resolution. A later analysis re-analyzed previously published TCR beta repertoires from 550 to 700 donors and added high-resolution HLA genotyping to study TCR occurrence patterns.

In regard to this clone: The clone's antigen remains unknown.

The CDR3 holds 15 amino acids from the cysteine to the phenylalanine. Kept here is only the CDR3 DNA, which spans 45 bases and is read in frame from base 1. Taken from the germline V gene, the CDR1 and CDR2 loops are SGHRS and YFSETQ. The library came from the immunoSEQ multiplex PCR assay. For the multiplex PCR, a mixture combining 60 forward primers for TCR Vbeta segments and 13 reverse primers for TCR Jbeta segments was used. The CDR3 region of rearranged TCR beta genes was amplified from genomic DNA by a multiplex PCR assay. The amplified TCR beta libraries were sequenced on the Illumina HiSeq System as 87-base-pair reads. In the original analysis: In a later analysis, 80 million or so unique TCR beta chains were counted across the 690 or so repertoires, and roughly 11 million of these chains were shared by at least two donors. Raw reads were error-corrected and collapsed into unique sequences with a nearest-neighbor algorithm that merged closely related sequences to remove PCR and sequencing errors. V, D and J gene segments were assigned by aligning CDR3 sequences to IMGT reference sequences. For a sequence to be retained, a match of at least six nucleotides to both a V gene segment and a J gene segment was required. A rearrangement counted as productive if the CDR3 had no stop codons and remained in frame with V and J, and every other rearrangement counted as non-productive. CDR3 was defined by IMGT convention, running from the second conserved V-encoded cysteine to the conserved J-encoded phenylalanine. The earlier analysis of some 540 of the donors excluded any sequence lacking an unambiguous match to a single V gene segment. An earlier analysis of a few hundred of the donors called V segments functional above 56.7% productive rearrangements and segregating when the between-donor standard deviation exceeded 5%. To diagnose cytomegalovirus status from the catalog of TCR beta chain sequences, a statistical classification framework was built. In a later analysis, V and J genes were assigned by comparing TCR nucleotide sequences against IMGT/GENE-DB human TR gene sequences. Using the TCRdist pipeline, a later analysis assigned CDR3 sequences along with most-parsimonious VDJ recombination scenarios. In a later analysis, every TCR beta chain was defined by the combination of its CDR3 amino acid sequence and its V-gene family, and reads without a unique V-gene family were dropped. In a later analysis, nearly 600 highly shared, low-generation-probability nucleotide sequences were removed to address suspected cross-contamination and a sequencing artifact. In a later analysis, a clonal expansion index for each public chain was calculated from normalized within-repertoire ranks of inferred template counts. A later analysis computed generation probabilities with a VDJ recombination model fitted to out-of-frame rearrangements, and checked the results against IGoR. In a later analysis, hypergeometric tests were used to score TCR-TCR, TCR-HLA and TCR-CMV co-occurrence, with a repertoire-size bias correction applied to TCR pairs. A later analysis estimated false discovery rates by permuting HLA or CMV assignments 20 times. In a later analysis, co-occurring TCRs were grouped with DBSCAN, and TCRdist sequence similarity was added when clustering was performed within HLA-allele-positive subsets. For co-occurrence clustering, repertoires with fewer than 30,000 or more than 120,000 public chains were excluded, along with a handful of repertoires with anomalous nucleotide sharing. TCRdb mirrors the immuneACCESS table, restricted to in-frame sequences. Some clones are absent from its copies; in checked studies, under half trace to an unresolved V gene, and the reason for the others is unknown. V and J calls and clone size are copied from that table; D and trimming were computed from the DNA. The table held for this sample gives approximately 30,000 clones. The ten largest clones represent approximately 2% of the sample.

Beyond this particular receptor, the publication reports: A further reported finding was that TCR beta sequences accurately predicted the HLA-A and HLA-B alleles for most subjects in the first cohort. Only TCR beta chains were sequenced in this cohort, and the absence of alpha or paired-chain data limited detectable features. Correlated functional status among segregating V segments might be attributable to linkage disequilibrium, but an unknown experimental factor could not be ruled out. Some IMGT-functional V segments, including TRBV6-2 and TRBV6-3, could not be distinguished by the 87-base-pair reads and were therefore excluded. Most CMV-associated TCR beta chains appeared to be HLA-restricted in a later analysis, and the HLA associations seemed to be driven largely by CMV exposure. V-gene and J-gene trimming of TCR beta chains was associated with a missense DCLRE1C variant in a later genetic analysis, and the association was replicated in an independent cohort. HLA typing was unavailable for some donors at each locus, so association tests used only the typed subset. The authors suggested that the approach could potentially be extended to other disease states and immunological phenotypes. Compared with the approximately 600-donor mean, donors in an Asian-associated ancestry cluster had fewer N-insertions in productive TCRs, according to a later genetic analysis. Strong co-occurrence of HLA alleles, especially DR and DQ, made assigning TCR associations to individual alleles difficult. Because counts were too low, about 15 rarely observed V segments, including chromosome 9 orphons, were left out of the earlier analysis of approximately 500 of the donors. In a later analysis, several top co-occurrence clusters were reported to appear linked to parvovirus B19, influenza, CMV and Epstein-Barr virus. The study listed 164 TCR beta chains as associated with cytomegalovirus. Roughly uniform sequencing depth across donors was assumed in presence/absence analyses, although this assumption may not hold. CMV serostatus was the only immune exposure information available for the cohort. Most TCR sequences were seen in very few donors, while some public TCRs were found in many individuals. In both the original and validation cohorts, the classifier was reported to diagnose cytomegalovirus status with high specificity and sensitivity. An earlier analysis of some 560 of the donors showed that most TCR beta V segments appeared in productive rearrangements either about 90% or about 30% of the time, which broadly matched IMGT annotations. A later analysis found that HLA-associated TCR beta chains were more clonally expanded and had lower generation probabilities than equally common non-associated chains. A later analysis associated about 17,000 TCR beta sequences with specific HLA alleles at a false discovery rate of 0.05. A cluster of highly shared sequence variants was judged likely to represent a technical artifact of the sequencing pipeline. A few of the identified cytomegalovirus-associated TCR beta chains were confirmed in vitro to be specific for cytomegalovirus antigens. According to a later analysis, TCR association rates differed among HLA loci, with DRB1 alleles showing the most associated TCRs and HLA-C alleles showing the fewest.

The cohort consisted of hundreds of healthy bone marrow donors. All cohort members were sampled while nominally healthy, although unrecorded immune exposures were likely present. The donor was CMV seropositive and belonged to the group of 250 to 300 seropositive cohort members. A peripheral blood sample was collected from each donor, and TCR beta sequencing was performed on peripheral blood mononuclear cells. The Qiagen DNeasy Blood Extraction Kit was used to extract genomic DNA from the blood cell samples. The material sequenced was PBMCs. The clonotype originates from a middle-aged woman in good health and CMV-seropositive. The rearrangement combines TRBV5-1 with TRBJ2-5; a stretch of 10 junction bases matches TRBD2. Matching the DNA end better, TRBJ2-7 makes the J call doubtful. Read as DNA, the sequence is TGCGCCAGCAGCTTGGGTAGCGGGGGGAACTACGAGCAGTACTTC. Protein translation: CASSLGSGGNYEQYF.